Listed below are T cell receptor beta chains from one sample, sequenced in a study of vaccination effects on CD4 cells after COVID-19. Method: immunoSEQ multiplex PCR; TCRdb's copy keeps in-frame clones and lacks some. The table includes about 30,000 clones, over 70% detected once. These receptors lack a known antigen. The sample was CD4+ T cells from PBMCs cultured with HCoV-229E spike peptides, taken after COVID-19 vaccination. These receptors were collected from a human donor who received a COVID-19 vaccine. The CDR3 runs from the conserved cysteine through the conserved F or W. Each record gives: CDR3 DNA, CDR3 protein, CDR3 length, clone size, V gene, D gene, J gene. D genes are given only for firm matches. Rows give clone size only sometimes, using once, few, many, or a class for an expanded clone.

TGCGCCAGCAGCCCAGGGCTGTTTACAGGTCTCGGTAAGGGGTCACCCCTCCACTTT	CASSPGLFTGLGKGSPLHF	19	NA	TRBV4-1	NA	TRBJ1-6
TGCGCCTTTCCGGCAGGGGAGGAACCTCAGCCCCAGCATTTT	CAFPAGEEPQPQHF	14	few	TRBV5-1	NA	TRBJ1-5
TGTGCCAGCAGTGAGGGACCGGACGGGTCTTCGCCCCAGCATTTT	CASSEGPDGSSPQHF	15	few	TRBV6-1	NA	TRBJ1-5
TGTGCCAGCCGGGTTCACTATGGCTACACCTTC	CASRVHYGYTF	11	NA	TRBV28	NA	TRBJ1-2
TGTGCCTGCCCCGGGAAGGGGCTGGAAAAACTGTTTTTT	CACPGKGLEKLFF	13	NA	TRBV30	NA	TRBJ1-4
TGTGCCAGCAGCCCCGACAGCGTGGGTAACTATGGCTACACCTTC	CASSPDSVGNYGYTF	15	NA	TRBV5-4	NA	TRBJ1-2
TGTGCCAGCAACGGACGACGGGGAGGCTACACCTTC	CASNGRRGGYTF	12	NA	TRBV7-9	NA	TRBJ1-2
TGTGCCAGCAGTCCCCTCGACGAAGCGGGCCGGTTCTTC	CASSPLDEAGRFF	13	NA	TRBV6-5	NA	TRBJ2-1
TGTGCCAGCAGCTTATCGGGCTTCACTGAAGCTTTCTTT	CASSLSGFTEAFF	13	NA	TRBV7-2	NA	TRBJ1-1
TGTGCCAGCAGCGTAGGTTACACGGTAGATCAGCCCCAGCATTTT	CASSVGYTVDQPQHF	15	NA	TRBV9	NA	TRBJ1-5
TGTGCCAGCAGTGAAGCTGGGCTAGGGCTAAGCGGGAGAAGCACAGATACGCAGTATTTT	CASSEAGLGLSGRSTDTQYF	20	NA	TRBV2	TRBD2	TRBJ2-3
TGTGCCAGCAGGGTAGCGGGGGGCCTTTACAATGAGCAGTTCTTC	CASRVAGGLYNEQFF	15	NA	TRBV27	TRBD2	TRBJ2-1
TGCGCCAGCAGTCAAGACAGCGACTCTGGAAACACCATATATTTT	CASSQDSDSGNTIYF	15	NA	TRBV4-1	NA	TRBJ1-3
TGTGCCAGTAGTCCTCGACACAGGGGTACCCAAGAGACCCAGTACTTC	CASSPRHRGTQETQYF	16	NA	TRBV19	TRBD1	TRBJ2-5
TGTGCCAGCAGTACGACAAGGACTGGTCAGCCCCAGCATTTT	CASSTTRTGQPQHF	14	NA	TRBV6-6	NA	TRBJ1-5
TGTGCCAGCAGTGAAGCGGTTGAAAAACTGTTTTTT	CASSEAVEKLFF	12	NA	TRBV6-1	NA	TRBJ1-4
TGTGCCAGCCTTCGGGTGGGTGAAAAACTGTTTTTT	CASLRVGEKLFF	12	NA	TRBV2	NA	TRBJ1-4